This passage covers 30 T cell receptor beta chains from one sample sequenced in a study of tumor-infiltrating lymphocytes in localized non-small cell lung cancer (dated by TCRdb to the early 2020s). The receptor library was made with the immunoSEQ multiplex PCR assay. TCRdb retrieved this table from immuneACCESS and kept in-frame rearrangements only. Not all clones are present; in checked studies, unresolved V genes account for under half, and no reason is known for the remainder. The sample includes roughly 20,000 clones, with approximately 80% observed a single time. Together, the top ten hold about 3% of the sample. Specimen: lung tumor tissue. Receptor source: a human donor with non-small cell lung cancer.

The chain recombines TRBV7-2 with TRBJ2-1; 7 bases are a match to TRBD2. V lost 1 base to trimming and J lost 8 bases; unmatched junction nucleotides: 8. Germline CDR1 and CDR2: SGHTA and FQGNSA. The CDR3 has 15 residues. DNA for the CDR3: TGTGCCAGCAGCTTAGGAGGGAGGGCCAACGATGAGCAGTTCTTC. Translating it yields CASSLGGRANDEQFF.

The chain couples TRBV6-1 to TRBJ2-3; D is undetermined. Germline V gene data show CDR1 as MNHNS and CDR2 as SASEGT. This CDR3 has 15 amino acids. The V and J ends lost 6 bases and 6 bases respectively, with 19 bases between them. The chain's CDR3 is CASRSWGTQLDTQYF. DNA of the CDR3: TGTGCCAGCAGGAGTTGGGGAACCCAGCTCGATACGCAGTATTTT.

J is TRBJ2-3 and V is TRBV27, with D possibly matching TRBD2 (6 bases). The V gene lost 6 bases and the J gene lost 7 bases, with 23 bases spanning the gap. Germline-derived CDR1 and CDR2 are MNHEY and SMNVEV (reference sequence). This CDR3 is 16 amino acids long. The CDR3 loop reads CASRTLTSSVKYTQYF. The CDR3 coding sequence is TGTGCCAGCAGAACCCTTACTAGCTCCGTCAAATATACGCAGTATTTT.

The rearrangement links TRBV7-2 to TRBJ2-3; tentative D call: TRBD2 (5 bases). Looked up from germline, CDR1 is SGHTA and CDR2 is FQGNSA. The ends were cut back, 4 bases at V and 3 bases at J, with 20 bases in the middle. The CDR3 covers 17 residues. The CDR3 DNA reads TGTGCCAGCAGCTCCGGAGGATCGAGCCAGGCTACAGATACGCAGTATTTT. This sequence encodes CASSSGGSSQATDTQYF.

This rearrangement joins TRBV5-1 to TRBJ2-7; maybe TRBD2 (6 bases). Trimming cost V 0 bases and J 2 bases, with 9 bases left between them. Germline assignment: CDR1 SGHRS and CDR2 YFSETQ. The CDR3 covers 14 residues. CDR3 DNA sequence: TGCGCCAGCAGCTTGGTGGCGGGACCCTACGAGCAGTACTTC. Translating gives CASSLVAGPYEQYF.

This chain connects TRBV5-1 to TRBJ2-3; perhaps TRBD1 as D (6 bases). The CDR3 covers 13 residues. CDR1 is SGHRS, CDR2 YFSETQ, per germline. Trimming shortened V by 1 base and J by 4 bases, and 7 bases separated the two germline ends. CDR3: CASSLQGSDTQYF. As DNA, the CDR3 is TGCGCCAGCAGCTTGCAGGGGTCAGATACGCAGTATTTT.

The V gene is TRBV6-6, the J gene TRBJ2-4; D might be TRBD1 (5 bases). Germline CDR1 and CDR2: MNHNY and SVGAGI (reference sequence). CDR3 length: 14 amino acids. V was shortened by 2 bases and J by 8 bases, with 13 bases between the two germline ends. CDR3 residues: CASSYTPVRDIQYF. The CDR3 bases are TGTGCCAGCAGTTACACCCCCGTCAGGGACATTCAGTACTTC.

J is TRBJ2-7 and V is TRBV6-9; D call uncertain. The CDR3 sequence is 13 residues long. Trimming cost V 4 bases and J 4 bases, with 11 bases left between them. Looked up from germline, CDR1 is MNHGY and CDR2 is SVAAGI. CDR3 protein: CASSSRKGYEQYF. The DNA for the CDR3 is TGTGCCAGCAGTTCCAGGAAGGGTTACGAGCAGTACTTC.

The chain combines TRBV27 with TRBJ2-7; the D gene is possibly TRBD2 (5 bases). Trimming stripped 5 bases from V and 3 bases from J, with 14 bases between. CDR1 is MNHEY and CDR2 is SMNVEV in the germline V gene (reference sequence). The CDR3 loop spans 14 amino acids. The CDR3 loop reads CASSPRLGGYEQYF. The DNA of the CDR3 is TGTGCCAGCAGTCCACGCCTAGGAGGCTACGAGCAGTACTTC.

V gene TRBV2 combines with J gene TRBJ2-3; TRBD2 agrees at 7 bases. Germline trimming cut 4 bases from V and 5 bases from J; bases unmatched to any gene: 9. Germline loops: CDR1 SNHLY, CDR2 FYNNEI. This CDR3 is 15 amino acids long. CDR3 bases: TGTGCCAGCAGTGTAGGGTCGGGGGGTGGAGATACGCAGTATTTT. Amino acid sequence: CASSVGSGGGDTQYF.

J is TRBJ1-1 and V is TRBV2; D remains ambiguous. This CDR3 contains 15 residues. Germline CDR1 SNHLY, CDR2 FYNNEI. V was shortened by 3 bases and J by 3 bases, with 14 bases between the two germline ends. DNA for the CDR3: TGTGCCAGCAGTGACCGTGGGGTCGGGTACACTGAAGCTTTCTTT. It encodes CASSDRGVGYTEAFF.

The chain links TRBV11-2 to TRBJ2-1; D is perhaps TRBD1 or TRBD2 (5 bases each). CDR3 size: 13 residues. In germline, CDR1 is SGHAT, CDR2 FQNNGV. Trimming removed 5 bases from V and 9 bases from J, with 14 bases in between. CDR3 DNA: TGTGCCAGCAGCCAAGTCCCAGGGACTGAGCAGTTCTTC. It translates to CASSQVPGTEQFF.

The rearrangement uses TRBV5-4 and TRBJ2-5, with no clear D. V was pared by 1 base and J by 4 bases, with 11 bases between. There are 14 residues in the CDR3. Germline CDR1 and CDR2: SGHNT and YYREEE (reference sequence). The CDR3 DNA reads as TGTGCCAGCAGCTTGAATCCACGAGGAGAGACCCAGTACTTC. Its protein product is CASSLNPRGETQYF. The full variable domain, its missing parts supplied by reference TRBV5-4 and TRBJ2-5, is ETGVTQSPTHLIKTRGQQVTLRCSSQSGHNTVSWYQQALGQGPQFIFQYYREEENGRGNFPPRFSGLQFPNYSSELNVNALELDDSALYLCASSLNPRGETQYFGPGTRLLVL.

The J gene is TRBJ2-3, the V gene TRBV5-4; D is possibly TRBD1 (7 bases). Germline V CDR1 and CDR2: SGHNT, YYREEE (reference sequence). The CDR3 extends over 15 amino acids. With 5 bases removed from V and 1 base from J, the gap between germline ends came to 14 bases. CDR3: CASSSGQRGTDTQYF. CDR3 coding DNA: TGTGCCAGCAGTTCGGGACAGCGGGGCACAGATACGCAGTATTTT.

Turning to this clone: This CDR3 is also generated by other DNA sequences in the sample. V usage is TRBV7-2 and J usage is TRBJ2-1; no firm D call. This CDR3 is built from 12 residues. V lost 4 bases, J lost 4 bases, and 5 bases lay in between. Germline V CDR1 and CDR2: SGHTA, FQGNSA. CDR3 DNA: TGTGCCAGCAGCTCTTTTTACAATGAGCAGTTCTTC. This translates into CASSSFYNEQFF. Full variable domain (outside the CDR3, taken from reference TRBV7-2 and TRBJ2-1): GAGVSQSPSNKVTEKGKDVELRCDPISGHTALYWYRQSLGQGLEFLIYFQGNSAPDKSGLPSDRFSAERTGGSVSTLTIQRTQQEDSAVYLCASSSFYNEQFFGPGTRLTVL.

The chain combines TRBV7-8 with TRBJ2-7; D possibly corresponds to TRBD2 (5 bases). The CDR3 is 12 amino acids. V was shortened by 5 bases and J by 3 bases, with 8 bases between the two germline ends. The germline gives CDR1 SGHVS, CDR2 FQNEAQ. In DNA form, the CDR3 reads TGTGCCAGCAGCGTTAGCGTCTACGAGCAGTACTTC. This gives the protein CASSVSVYEQYF.

V is TRBV11-2 and J is TRBJ2-5; D tentatively fits TRBD1 or TRBD2 (5 bases each). The CDR3 runs 14 residues. The germline V gene encodes CDR1 SGHAT and CDR2 FQNNGV. Deletions cut 5 bases from V and 4 bases from J, with 14 bases between. The CDR3 is CASSPTRGTETQYF. For the CDR3, the DNA is TGTGCCAGCAGCCCTACGCGAGGGACAGAGACCCAGTACTTC.

V is TRBV30 and J is TRBJ2-1; D is ambiguous. The germline V and J ends were trimmed by 5 bases and 5 bases, with 7 bases remaining between them. There are 11 residues in the CDR3. Germline CDR1 and CDR2: GTSNPN and SVGIG (reference sequence). CDR3: CAWGIHNEQFF. The CDR3 DNA follows: TGTGCCTGGGGAATCCACAATGAGCAGTTCTTC.

V is TRBV7-2 and J is TRBJ1-1; 8 nucleotides line up with TRBD1. The CDR3 length is 18 residues. In germline, CDR1 is SGHTA, CDR2 FQGNSA. V was pared by 2 bases and J by 0 bases, with 11 bases of the junction left unmatched. The CDR3 nucleotides are TGTGCCAGCAGCTTAAAGGTCGCAGGGGGCCTGATGAACACTGAAGCTTTCTTT. Its protein is CASSLKVAGGLMNTEAFF.

This sequence joins TRBV5-4 and TRBJ2-4; 9 bases agree with TRBD2. V trimming: 3 bases; J trimming: 5 bases; junction bases outside the gene matches: 6. This CDR3 spans 15 amino acids. Per germline, CDR1 SGHNT and CDR2 YYREEE (reference sequence). The CDR3 is CASSSREGFQNIQYF. For the CDR3, the DNA is TGTGCCAGCAGCTCGCGGGAGGGCTTTCAAAACATTCAGTACTTC.

V is TRBV14 and J is TRBJ2-7; D remains ambiguous. CDR3 length: 17 residues. Germline V gene data show CDR1 as SGHDN and CDR2 as FVKESK. Trimming cost V 1 base and J 7 bases, with 23 bases left between them. DNA of the CDR3: TGTGCCAGCAGCCAAGGGTTCGGGCGGAGCGTAATTTGGGAGCAGTACTTC. This gives the protein CASSQGFGRSVIWEQYF.

The chain links TRBV7-2 to TRBJ1-3; D call uncertain. The CDR3 covers 13 residues. Between the trimmed V and J ends, which lost 1 base and 3 bases, there was a span of 4 bases. The V gene's germline CDR1 is SGHTA and CDR2 FQGNSA. The chain's CDR3 is CASSLGGGNTIYF. The CDR3 DNA sequence: TGTGCCAGCAGCTTAGGAGGTGGAAACACCATATATTTT.

V is TRBV5-8 and J is TRBJ1-5, with D maybe TRBD1 (6 bases). The CDR3 consists of 15 residues. The germline gives CDR1 SGHTS, CDR2 YDEGEE. The V gene lost 3 bases and the J gene lost 0 bases, with 10 bases spanning the gap. This CDR3 reads CASSSRDTSNQPQHF. CDR3 bases: TGTGCCAGCAGCTCCCGGGACACTAGCAATCAGCCCCAGCATTTT.

Only a few counts were recorded for this clone. The chain links TRBV5-6 to TRBJ2-7, with a tentative D call TRBD2 (6 bases). Germline V gives CDR1 SGHDT, CDR2 YYEEEE. Trimming shortened V by 4 bases and J by 4 bases, and 21 bases separated the two germline ends. This CDR3 is 16 amino acids long. The CDR3 loop reads CASSEGRARGGYEQYF. In nucleotides, the CDR3 is TGTGCCAGCAGCGAGGGCAGGGCCCGGGGAGGATACGAGCAGTACTTC.

The J gene is TRBJ1-2, the V gene TRBV7-2, with unresolved D. CDR3 length: 11 amino acids. The ends were cut back, 3 bases at V and 14 bases at J, with 13 bases in the middle. The V gene's germline CDR1 is SGHTA and CDR2 FQGNSA. In DNA, the CDR3 is TGTGCCAGCAGCTTTCGAGGCGCCCAGACCTTC. Its translation is CASSFRGAQTF.

The CDR3 nucleotides are TGTGCCAGCAGTTCCCGCGGGAGTTTATTCAATGAGCAGTTCTTC. It translates to CASSSRGSLFNEQFF. The rearrangement joins TRBV27 to TRBJ2-1; 7 nucleotides line up with TRBD2. J was trimmed by 6 bases and V by 4 bases; bases with no gene match: 9. Germline lookup yields CDR1 MNHEY and CDR2 SMNVEV (reference sequence). The CDR3 is 15 residues long.

This chain joins TRBV5-4 and TRBJ2-1, with TRBD2 as a possible D gene (5 bases). Trimming took 5 bases from V and 2 from J, leaving 14 bases between them. The CDR3 runs to 15 residues. Germline CDR1 and CDR2: SGHNT and YYREEE (reference sequence). The CDR3 loop reads CASRADHGPYNEQFF. As DNA, the CDR3 is TGTGCCAGCAGAGCGGACCACGGCCCCTACAATGAGCAGTTCTTC.

This chain links TRBV2 with TRBJ1-2, with D perhaps TRBD1 (6 bases). In germline, CDR1 is SNHLY, CDR2 FYNNEI. The CDR3 is made up of 12 amino acids. Trimming took 7 bases from V and 8 from J, leaving 14 bases between them. Written as DNA, the CDR3 is TGTGCCAGCAAGCTGGGGGGCTGGGGCTACACCTTC. It translates to CASKLGGWGYTF.

This chain joins TRBV10-3 and TRBJ2-2; 12 nucleotides align to TRBD2. Per the germline V gene, CDR1 is ENHRY and CDR2 is SYGVKD. This CDR3 contains 16 residues. V lost 10 bases and J lost 0; bases outside the gene matches: 6. CDR3 DNA sequence: TGTGCCACCTATGGACTAGCGGGATCGAACACCGGGGAGCTGTTTTTT. It encodes CATYGLAGSNTGELFF.

This sequence joins TRBV6-5 and TRBJ1-5; D is possibly TRBD1 (6 bases). V was shortened by 6 bases and J by 5 bases, with 14 bases between the two germline ends. The CDR3 loop spans 14 amino acids. CDR1 and CDR2 (germline): MNHEY, SVGAGI. The CDR3 loop is CASRSGEAHQPQHF. The DNA for the CDR3 is TGTGCCAGCAGATCAGGGGAGGCACATCAGCCCCAGCATTTT.